This TCR beta chain emerged from a study of T-cell memory formation after mild COVID-19. The wider study: TCR clusters were mostly confined to one donor each. Overall study findings and caveats: A balance of CD4 and CD8 characterized clones contracting day 15 to 85, whereas later expanders leaned CD4+.

On this clonotype: Its antigen is as yet unknown.

Germline V gene sequence: CDR1 ENHRY, CDR2 SYGVKD. The CDR3 contains 13 residues. Trimming at V came to 10 bases and at J to 3 bases, leaving 5 bases not matched to a gene. TCRdb itself ran the 5' RACE reads through MiXCR, one entry per CDR3 protein. The sample has about 390,000 distinct CDR3 sequences; about 15% are singletons. Sequenced sample: PBMCs or a T cell subset sorted from them (not recorded which). The chain links TRBV10-3 to TRBJ1-5; 8 positions match TRBD1. The sequence was obtained from a young man who had mild COVID-19 (a few samples of this study predate the infection). Cell type and time point are not known. CDR3 in amino acids: CATRQGLNQPQHF. DNA for the CDR3: TGTGCCACCCGACAGGGGCTCAATCAGCCCCAGCATTTT.